This T cell receptor beta chain was retrieved from a study of blood T cell repertoires in COVID-19. Original processing notes: Estimation of nucleated cell counts relied on the amplification of reference gene primers. Here immunoSEQ multiplex PCR was the method, and the copy in TCRdb shows in-frame clones only, minus some. V and J calls and clone size follow that table, whereas D and trimming were derived from the DNA. The sample includes 250,000 to 300,000 clones, around 80% of them seen just once. Material: PBMCs or T cells enriched from blood (not recorded which). This TCR derives from a young man with acute COVID-19.

Written as DNA, the CDR3 is TGTGCCAGCAGCCTTCTAGCGGGGGGGGACACCGGGGAGCTGTTTTTT. Translated, it gives CASSLLAGGDTGELFF. The J gene is TRBJ2-2, the V gene TRBV4-2; the match to TRBD2 covers 12 bases. V shed 4 bases and J 3 bases; nucleotides not matched to a gene: 3. Per the germline V gene, CDR1 is LGHNA and CDR2 is YNFKEQ. The CDR3 covers 16 residues.